The 6 T cell receptor beta chains below all came from one sample that was sequenced in a study of regulatory T cells in long-lasting Graves disease. Arm-PCR of CDR3 regions and iRepertoire HTBI primers were the basis on which TCR beta libraries were built. In TCRdb, the multiplex PCR reads were re-called with MiXCR into one record per CDR3 protein. The repertoire includes approximately 470,000 distinct CDR3 sequences, around 15% of them detected once, and less than 15% sits in the top ten. Time point meaning: newly diagnosed GD, antithyroid drugs for less than 3 months. RNA from PBMCs was the source of the TCR library. These sequences were also reported in another study, on T cells in Graves' hyperthyroidism and ophthalmopathy.

This specimen was peripheral blood mononuclear cells (PBMCs), taken at new diagnosis, from a patient treated with antithyroid drugs. The receptors come from a man aged 35 to 55 with Graves disease.

The sample holds many counts of this clonotype. This chain uses TRBV28 with TRBJ2-7; the D is unclear. V was trimmed by 8 bases and J by 3 bases, leaving 11 bases between them. Germline V gene sequence: CDR1 MDHEN, CDR2 SYDVKM. This CDR3 spans 12 amino acids. The CDR3 region is CASQPRYYEQYF. The CDR3 region has the DNA TGTGCCAGCCAACCAAGATACTACGAGCAGTACTTC.

This clonotype was recorded many times. The J gene is TRBJ1-1, the V gene TRBV12-5; 7 positions agree with TRBD1. Trimming took 6 bases from V and 0 from J; bases not matched to a gene: 7. Germline V lookup: CDR1 LGHNT, CDR2 FRNRAP. The CDR3 has 15 residues. This CDR3 reads CASGPLTGMNTEAFF. The CDR3 DNA reads as TGTGCTAGTGGCCCCCTGACAGGGATGAACACTGAAGCTTTCTTT.

The rearrangement joins TRBV15 to TRBJ2-3; tentative D call: TRBD1 (6 bases). Trimming cost V 5 bases and J 5 bases, with 11 bases left between them. This CDR3 contains 13 residues. The germline CDR1 and CDR2 sequences are LNHNV and YYDKDF (reference sequence). CDR3 protein: CATSDGGRDTQYF. CDR3 DNA sequence: TGTGCCACCAGCGATGGGGGCCGAGATACGCAGTATTTT.

This rearrangement joins TRBV5-1 to TRBJ2-1; 13 positions agree with TRBD2. This CDR3 comprises 16 residues. V trimming: 0 bases; J trimming: 6 bases; junction bases outside the gene matches: 3. Per germline, CDR1 SGHRS and CDR2 YFSETQ. As DNA, the CDR3 is TGCGCCAGCAGCTTGGCGGGACTAGCGGGAACCAATGAGCAGTTCTTC. Its translation: CASSLAGLAGTNEQFF. Variable domain in full (rest from reference TRBV5-1 and TRBJ2-1): KAGVTQTPRYLIKTRGQQVTLSCSPISGHRSVSWYQQTPGQGLQFLFEYFSETQRNKGNFPGRFSGRQFSNSRSEMNVSTLELGDSALYLCASSLAGLAGTNEQFFGPGTRLTVL.

The chain links TRBV7-2 to TRBJ2-7, with a tentative D call TRBD2 (5 bases). V was trimmed by 5 bases and J by 2 bases, leaving 16 bases between them. CDR3 length equals 15 residues. In germline, CDR1 is SGHTA, CDR2 FQGNSA. The CDR3 is CASSPGEGETYEQYF. For the CDR3, the DNA is TGTGCCAGCAGCCCGGGCGAGGGAGAGACCTACGAGCAGTACTTC.

There are many counts of this clonotype. V is TRBV5-1 and J is TRBJ2-1, with 7 positions matching TRBD2. The CDR3 contains 13 residues. Trimming removed 0 bases from V and 9 bases from J; junction bases left unmatched: 3. Germline V gives CDR1 SGHRS, CDR2 YFSETQ. CDR3 DNA: TGCGCCAGCAGCTTGGACGGGAGGTTTGAGCAGTTCTTC. This codes for CASSLDGRFEQFF. Using reference TRBV5-1 and TRBJ2-1 for the parts outside the CDR3, the full variable domain is KAGVTQTPRYLIKTRGQQVTLSCSPISGHRSVSWYQQTPGQGLQFLFEYFSETQRNKGNFPGRFSGRQFSNSRSEMNVSTLELGDSALYLCASSLDGRFEQFFGPGTRLTVL.